Below are 17 T cell receptor beta chains sequenced from a single sample in a study of shared clonotypes between healthy human individuals. TCRdb's table, derived via immunoSEQ multiplex PCR, lists solely in-frame clones and lacks some. The repertoire holds roughly 1.5 million clones, 95% to 99% seen once, with around 0.47% in the top ten. Sequencing was carried out using naive CD4+ T cells sorted from blood. Regarding subset: CD45RA+ positively selected. These receptors came from a man aged 25 to 40 in good health.

CDR3 DNA: TGTGCCAGCAGGGGAGGCACAGGGGTGCGGTTTCACACTGAAGCTTTCTTT. It translates to CASRGGTGVRFHTEAFF. This chain uses TRBV27 with TRBJ1-1; 7 bases agree with TRBD1. J lost 3 bases, V lost 6 bases, and 16 bases had no gene match. Germline-derived CDR1 and CDR2 are MNHEY and SMNVEV (reference sequence). This CDR3 region has 17 residues.

This sequence joins TRBV7-2 and TRBJ2-7, with 7 bases matching TRBD2. The CDR3 loop spans 14 amino acids. In germline, CDR1 is SGHTA, CDR2 FQGNSA. V dropped 6 bases and J dropped 2; count of bases not matched to a gene: 7. Written as DNA, the CDR3 is TGTGCCAGCAGTCTAAGCGGGACCACCTACGAGCAGTACTTC. Translation: CASSLSGTTYEQYF.

The chain recombines TRBV4-3 with TRBJ1-1; D might be TRBD1 (6 bases). Germline CDR1 reads LGHNA; CDR2 reads YSLEER. The CDR3 is made up of 16 amino acids. V shed 8 bases and J shed 5 bases, with 24 bases lying between them. The CDR3 is CASGAGVGWGLTEAFF. In DNA, the CDR3 is TGCGCCAGCGGAGCAGGGGTAGGCTGGGGTCTTACTGAAGCTTTCTTT.

J is TRBJ2-3 and V is TRBV15; 8 nucleotides align to TRBD1. This CDR3 contains 15 residues. V trimming: 3 bases; J trimming: 2 bases; junction bases outside the gene matches: 4. In germline, CDR1 is LNHNV, CDR2 YYDKDF (reference sequence). CDR3 nucleotides: TGTGCCACCAGCAGGAAACAGGGGGTCACAGATACGCAGTATTTT. This gives the protein CATSRKQGVTDTQYF.

The chain uses TRBV7-8 and TRBJ2-3; D unresolved. V was trimmed by 5 bases and J by 11 bases, leaving 20 bases between them. The CDR3 covers 14 residues. Germline values: CDR1 SGHVS, CDR2 FQNEAQ. CDR3 protein: CASSPRDWKAGQYF. The CDR3 DNA reads TGTGCCAGCAGCCCGCGCGATTGGAAGGCTGGGCAGTATTTT.

This chain joins TRBV7-9 and TRBJ1-1, with TRBD1 matching 7 bases. The J segment lost 1 base and the V segment lost 6 bases, leaving 11 bases of the junction unmatched. Germline CDR1 and CDR2: SEHNR and FQNEAQ (reference sequence). CDR3 length equals 16 residues. The CDR3 bases are TGTGCCAGCAGTCCGACACCCGACAGGGCGAACACTGAAGCTTTCTTT. Translation gives CASSPTPDRANTEAFF. Filled out from reference TRBV7-9 and TRBJ1-1, the complete variable domain reads DTGVSQNPRHKITKRGQNVTFRCDPISEHNRLYWYRQTLGQGPEFLTYFQNEAQLEKSRLLSDRFSAERPKGSFSTLEIQRTEQGDSAMYLCASSPTPDRANTEAFFGQGTRLTVV.

This clone showed up just once. The V and J genes are TRBV19 and TRBJ1-5; TRBD1 agrees at 7 bases. Germline V lookup: CDR1 LNHDA, CDR2 SQIVND (reference sequence). With 5 bases clipped from V and 6 bases from J, the junction kept 7 bases outside the gene matches. The length of the CDR3 is 14 residues. In nucleotides, the CDR3 is TGTGCCAGTAGTGAGTACAGGGGAGCTCAGCCCCAGCATTTT. Translated, it gives CASSEYRGAQPQHF.

CDR3 nucleotides: TGTGCCAGTAGTCGGGCCAGGGAAGAGACCCAGTACTTC. Residues: CASSRAREETQYF. The V and J genes are TRBV19 and TRBJ2-5, with TRBD1 as a possible D gene (5 bases). With 5 bases removed from V and 3 bases from J, the gap between germline ends came to 10 bases. Germline V CDR1 and CDR2: LNHDA, SQIVND (reference sequence). CDR3 size: 13 residues.

Turning to this clone: At the DNA level, this CDR3 is encoded by other sequences in the same sample as well. The V call is TRBV18, the J call TRBJ2-7, with 9 bases fitting TRBD1. In germline, CDR1 is KGHSH, CDR2 LQKENI. The V segment lost 6 bases and the J segment 0 bases; nucleotides outside the gene matches: 6. This CDR3 is 15 amino acids long. CDR3 nucleotide sequence: TGTGCCAGCTCCCCGGGACAGGGCCCCTCCTACGAGCAGTACTTC. Translation gives CASSPGQGPSYEQYF.

The chain has TRBV19 and TRBJ1-2, with 10 bases identical to TRBD1. Germline V gene data show CDR1 as LNHDA and CDR2 as SQIVND (reference sequence). The CDR3 spans 15 residues. With 5 bases clipped from V and 8 bases from J, the junction kept 11 bases outside the gene matches. CDR3 DNA sequence: TGTGCCAGTAGTTTCCAAGACGGGACAGGGGACGGCTACACCTTC. Residues: CASSFQDGTGDGYTF.

As regards this clone: Within the sample, other DNA sequences also encode this same CDR3. The chain recombines TRBV18 with TRBJ2-3, with D perhaps being TRBD1 or TRBD2 (5 bases each). The ends were cut back, 2 bases at V and 4 bases at J, with 10 bases in the middle. There are 14 residues in the CDR3. Germline CDR1 is KGHSH and CDR2 is LQKENI. The CDR3 here is CASSPSMGADTQYF. The DNA for the CDR3 is TGTGCCAGCTCACCAAGCATGGGGGCAGATACGCAGTATTTT.

The V gene is TRBV5-1, the J gene TRBJ2-1; 12 positions agree with TRBD2. V dropped 0 bases and J dropped 1; count of bases not matched to a gene: 2. From germline, CDR1 is SGHRS and CDR2 YFSETQ. The CDR3 has 17 residues. CDR3 nucleotides: TGCGCCAGCAGCTTGGTGACTAGCGGGAGATCCTACAATGAGCAGTTCTTC. Protein: CASSLVTSGRSYNEQFF.

This chain connects TRBV5-1 to TRBJ1-5; D is ambiguous. Trimming left V 0 bases short and J 4 bases short, with 11 bases between. Germline CDR1 SGHRS, CDR2 YFSETQ. The CDR3 runs to 15 residues. For the CDR3, the DNA is TGCGCCAGCAGCTTGGACGGACTTTCTAATCAGCCCCAGCATTTT. Its protein is CASSLDGLSNQPQHF.

CDR3 DNA sequence: TGTGCCAGCAGTGAGCCCCCCCACTACGAGCAGTACTTC. Encoded protein: CASSEPPHYEQYF. The chain joins TRBV6-1 to TRBJ2-7; no definite D call. Germline CDR1 MNHNS, CDR2 SASEGT. V gave up 3 bases and J gave up 3 bases, with 9 bases separating them. This CDR3 contains 13 residues.

The rearrangement links TRBV5-4 to TRBJ2-1, with TRBD1 identical over 9 bases. CDR3 size: 15 residues. Germline V gives CDR1 SGHNT, CDR2 YYREEE (reference sequence). With V trimmed by 6 bases and J by 4 bases, 8 bases remained unmatched. CDR3: CASTNRDRAYNEQFF. CDR3 DNA: TGTGCCAGCACCAACCGGGACAGGGCATACAATGAGCAGTTCTTC.

This chain links TRBV7-8 with TRBJ2-3; D is unclear. Looked up from germline, CDR1 is SGHVS and CDR2 is FQNEAQ. Trimming pared 1 base from V and 0 bases from J, leaving 11 bases between. The CDR3 sequence is 16 residues long. The DNA of the CDR3 is TGTGCCAGCAGCTTAGATCGCACGGCTAGCACAGATACGCAGTATTTT. It yields the protein CASSLDRTASTDTQYF.

V and J are TRBV25-1 and TRBJ1-5; D uncertain. This CDR3 region has 14 residues. CDR1 is MGHDK, CDR2 SYGVNS, per germline. V gave up 4 bases and J gave up 4 bases, with 11 bases separating them. This CDR3 reads CASSALASNQPQHF. The CDR3 DNA reads as TGTGCCAGCAGTGCCTTAGCATCAAATCAGCCCCAGCATTTT.